The clone carrying this T cell receptor beta chain was observed at least ten times. Amplification of TCR beta CDR3 regions used RNA as the template. A set of HTBI primers served as the primers for a first-round RT-PCR of the TCR CDR3. MiXCR, run by TCRdb on the multiplex PCR reads, gives a single entry per CDR3 protein. The data contain under 400,000 distinct CDR3 sequences, approximately 14% of them seen just once; the ten biggest clones take up 28%. This entry comes from a study of T cells in Graves' hyperthyroidism and ophthalmopathy. Looking at the study overall: The authors collected peripheral blood at initial diagnosis, before any treatment.

With 7 bases removed from V and 2 bases from J, the gap between germline ends came to 11 bases. The CDR3 contains 13 residues. CDR1 and CDR2 from the germline V gene are MDHEN and SYDVKM. Each 10 ml fresh peripheral blood draw supplied the PBMCs. The TCR was taken from a woman aged 18-35 years with Graves' hyperthyroidism that later progressed to Graves' ophthalmopathy. The sequenced material came from blood. V is TRBV28 and J is TRBJ2-5; possible D gene TRBD1, 6 bases. CDR3: CASTGTPQETQYF. In DNA form, the CDR3 reads TGTGCCAGCACCGGGACACCTCAAGAGACCCAGTACTTC.